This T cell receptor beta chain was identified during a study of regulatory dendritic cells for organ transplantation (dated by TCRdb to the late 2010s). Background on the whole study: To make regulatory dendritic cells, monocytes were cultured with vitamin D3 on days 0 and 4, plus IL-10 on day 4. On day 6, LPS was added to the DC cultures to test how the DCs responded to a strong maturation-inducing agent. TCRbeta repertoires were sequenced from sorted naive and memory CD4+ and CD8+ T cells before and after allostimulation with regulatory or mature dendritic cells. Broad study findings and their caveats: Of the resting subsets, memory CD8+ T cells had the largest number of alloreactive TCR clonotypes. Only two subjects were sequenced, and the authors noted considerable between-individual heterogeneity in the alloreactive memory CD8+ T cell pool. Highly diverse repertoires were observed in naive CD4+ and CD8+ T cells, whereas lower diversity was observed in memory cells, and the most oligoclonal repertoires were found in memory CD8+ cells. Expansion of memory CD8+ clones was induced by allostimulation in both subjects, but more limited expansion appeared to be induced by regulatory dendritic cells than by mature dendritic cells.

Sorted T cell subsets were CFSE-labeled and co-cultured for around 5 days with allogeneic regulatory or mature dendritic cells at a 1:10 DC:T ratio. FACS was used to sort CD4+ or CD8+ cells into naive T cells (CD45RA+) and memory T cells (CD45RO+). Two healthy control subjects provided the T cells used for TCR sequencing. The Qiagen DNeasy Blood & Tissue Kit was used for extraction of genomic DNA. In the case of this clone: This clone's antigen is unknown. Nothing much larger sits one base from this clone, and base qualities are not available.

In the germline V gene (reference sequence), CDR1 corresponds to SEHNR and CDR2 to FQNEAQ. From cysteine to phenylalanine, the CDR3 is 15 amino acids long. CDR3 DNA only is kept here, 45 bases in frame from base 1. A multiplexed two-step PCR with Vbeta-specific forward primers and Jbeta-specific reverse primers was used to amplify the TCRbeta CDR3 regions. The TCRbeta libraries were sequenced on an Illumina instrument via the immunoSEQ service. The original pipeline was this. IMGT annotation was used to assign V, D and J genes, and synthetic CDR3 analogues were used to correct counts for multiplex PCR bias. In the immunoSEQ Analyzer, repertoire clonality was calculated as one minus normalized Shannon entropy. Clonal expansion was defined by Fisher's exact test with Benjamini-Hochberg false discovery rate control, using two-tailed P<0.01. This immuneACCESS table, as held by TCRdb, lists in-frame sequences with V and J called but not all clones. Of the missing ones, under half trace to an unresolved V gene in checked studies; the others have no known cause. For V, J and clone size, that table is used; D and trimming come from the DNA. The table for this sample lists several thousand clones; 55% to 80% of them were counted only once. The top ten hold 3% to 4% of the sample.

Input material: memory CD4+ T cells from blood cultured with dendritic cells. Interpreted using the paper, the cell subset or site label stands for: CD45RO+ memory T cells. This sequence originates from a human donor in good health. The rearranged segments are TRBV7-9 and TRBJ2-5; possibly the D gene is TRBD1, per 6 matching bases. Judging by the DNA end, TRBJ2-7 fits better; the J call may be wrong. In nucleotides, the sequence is TGTGCCAGCAGCTTAGCGCAGGGGCCCTCCTACGAGCAGTACTTC. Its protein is CASSLAQGPSYEQYF.